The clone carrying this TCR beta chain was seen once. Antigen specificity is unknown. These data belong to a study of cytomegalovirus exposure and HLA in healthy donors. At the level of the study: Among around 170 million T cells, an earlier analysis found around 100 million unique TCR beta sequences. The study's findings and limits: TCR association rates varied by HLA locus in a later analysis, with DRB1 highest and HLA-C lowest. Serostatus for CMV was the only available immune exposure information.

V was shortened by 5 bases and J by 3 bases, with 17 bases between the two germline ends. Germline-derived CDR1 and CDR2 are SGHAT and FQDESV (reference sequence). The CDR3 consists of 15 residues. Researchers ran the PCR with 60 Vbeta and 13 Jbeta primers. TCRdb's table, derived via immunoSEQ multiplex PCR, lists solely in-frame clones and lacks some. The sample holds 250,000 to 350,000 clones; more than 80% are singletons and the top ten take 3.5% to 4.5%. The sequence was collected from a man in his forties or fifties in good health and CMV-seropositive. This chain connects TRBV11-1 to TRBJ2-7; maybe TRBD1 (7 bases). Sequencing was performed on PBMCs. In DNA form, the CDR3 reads TGTGCCAGCAGCACTAGCCGGGACAGCCACTACGAGCAGTACTTC. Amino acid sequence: CASSTSRDSHYEQYF. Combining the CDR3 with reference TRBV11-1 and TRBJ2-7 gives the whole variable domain EAEVAQSPRYKITEKSQAVAFWCDPISGHATLYWYRQILGQGPELLVQFQDESVVDDSQLPKDRFSAERLKGVDSTLKIQPAELGDSAMYLCASSTSRDSHYEQYFGPGTRLTVT.